These 11 T cell receptor beta chains share one sample of origin, sequenced in a study of beta chain features in type 1 diabetes. The study's findings and limits: Moderate but significant shortening of TCRB CDR3s was recorded in all four CD4+ subsets from Type 1 diabetes patients.

Their antigens remain unidentified. The entirety of the isolated RNA underwent reverse transcription, so expressed TCRB transcripts were sequenced. Clones were read by immunoSEQ multiplex PCR, and TCRdb kept only the in-frame ones, dropping some. The table shows approximately 280,000 clones, with 14% to 15% occurring only once. The source material was naive CD4+ T cells from blood. The receptors stem from a man between 18 and 29 years old with type 1 diabetes.

The chain uses TRBV19 and TRBJ2-3; TRBD1 matches at 7 bases. The length of the CDR3 is 14 residues. V lost 8 bases and J lost 14; bases outside the gene matches: 19. The germline CDR1 and CDR2 sequences are LNHDA and SQIVND (reference sequence). The CDR3 here is CASGSRTGGVVRYF. CDR3 coding DNA: TGTGCCAGTGGCTCCCGGACAGGAGGAGTCGTCCGGTATTTT.

CDR3 region: CASSRRIRDREQETQYF. As DNA, the CDR3 is TGTGCCAGCAGCCGCCGTATCCGGGACAGGGAGCAAGAGACCCAGTACTTC. The chain has TRBV14 and TRBJ2-5, with 9 positions matching TRBD1. This CDR3 spans 17 amino acids. V lost 4 bases and J lost 2; bases outside the gene matches: 11. In germline, CDR1 is SGHDN, CDR2 FVKESK.

This chain connects TRBV9 to TRBJ1-2; 8 positions agree with TRBD1. J lost 6 bases, V lost 0 bases, and 7 bases had no gene match. In germline, CDR1 is SGDLS, CDR2 YYNGEE. This CDR3 has 15 amino acids. DNA for the CDR3: TGTGCCAGCAGCGTAGATACGACAGGGGCGCATGGCTACACCTTC. Its translation is CASSVDTTGAHGYTF.

This clone was picked up a small number of times. The gene calls are TRBV5-1 and TRBJ1-2; the D gene is possibly TRBD1 (5 bases). V shed 0 bases and J shed 8 bases, with 14 bases lying between them. From germline, CDR1 is SGHRS and CDR2 YFSETQ. This CDR3 region has 14 residues. The CDR3 reads CASSLVGPVWGYTF. CDR3 bases: TGCGCCAGCAGCTTGGTGGGGCCGGTATGGGGCTACACCTTC. Drawing the rest from reference TRBV5-1 and TRBJ1-2, the complete variable domain is KAGVTQTPRYLIKTRGQQVTLSCSPISGHRSVSWYQQTPGQGLQFLFEYFSETQRNKGNFPGRFSGRQFSNSRSEMNVSTLELGDSALYLCASSLVGPVWGYTFGSGTRLTVV.

The chain uses TRBV18 and TRBJ1-5, with 8 bases lining up with TRBD1. The CDR3 spans 14 residues. Looked up from germline, CDR1 is KGHSH and CDR2 is LQKENI. Germline trimming cut 3 bases from V and 9 bases from J; bases unmatched to any gene: 7. This CDR3 reads CASSPDREVGPQHF. The DNA for the CDR3 is TGTGCCAGCTCACCGGACAGGGAGGTAGGGCCCCAGCATTTT.

This rearrangement joins TRBV11-2 to TRBJ2-1; 8 bases are a match to TRBD2. Trimming removed 5 bases from V and 8 bases from J; junction bases left unmatched: 8. CDR3 length: 14 residues. Germline loops: CDR1 SGHAT, CDR2 FQNNGV. The CDR3 region is CASSRSGGADEQFF. The CDR3 DNA reads TGTGCCAGCAGCCGCTCGGGGGGGGCGGATGAGCAGTTCTTC.

A few counts support this clone. V is TRBV4-1 and J is TRBJ1-3; TRBD1 might be the D (6 bases). CDR3 length: 16 residues. Germline V gene lookup returns CDR1 MGHRA and CDR2 YSYEKL. The V end was cut by 7 bases, the J end by 2 bases, with 18 bases between. CDR3: CASTASGVLAGNTIYF. The CDR3 DNA reads TGCGCCAGCACCGCCTCAGGGGTCCTCGCTGGAAACACCATATATTTT.

CDR3 sequence (DNA): TGTGCCAGCAGCCAAGATGAGCGGGAGGGTCTTTACAATGAGCAGTTCTTC. Its protein product is CASSQDEREGLYNEQFF. The V and J genes are TRBV4-2 and TRBJ2-1; the match to TRBD2 covers 10 bases. CDR1 and CDR2 from the germline V gene are LGHNA and YNFKEQ. Trimming took 0 bases from V and 4 from J; bases not matched to a gene: 6. CDR3 length: 17 residues.

Only a few counts were recorded for this clone. The chain carries TRBV12-5 and TRBJ2-7, with D maybe TRBD1 (6 bases). V dropped 6 bases and J dropped 11 bases, with 11 bases sitting between them. There are 10 residues in the CDR3. The germline V gene encodes CDR1 LGHNT and CDR2 FRNRAP. CDR3: CASGPRTEYF. In DNA, the CDR3 is TGTGCTAGTGGCCCCCGGACAGAGTACTTC.

The chain combines TRBV10-3 with TRBJ1-2; maybe TRBD1 (5 bases). Trimming took off 2 bases at V and 5 bases at J, with 6 bases between the two ends. Germline V lookup: CDR1 ENHRY, CDR2 SYGVKD. The CDR3 is made up of 12 amino acids. CDR3 coding DNA: TGTGCCATCAGTGAGGACAGTTATGGCTACACCTTC. Amino acids: CAISEDSYGYTF.

The chain recombines TRBV28 with TRBJ2-1, with D possibly matching TRBD1 (6 bases). Per germline, CDR1 MDHEN and CDR2 SYDVKM. The CDR3 is made up of 15 amino acids. Between the trimmed V and J ends, which lost 6 bases and 6 bases, there was a span of 18 bases. CDR3 residues: CASSQLSQGRNEQFF. CDR3 sequence (DNA): TGTGCCAGCAGCCAATTGAGCCAGGGGCGCAATGAGCAGTTCTTC.